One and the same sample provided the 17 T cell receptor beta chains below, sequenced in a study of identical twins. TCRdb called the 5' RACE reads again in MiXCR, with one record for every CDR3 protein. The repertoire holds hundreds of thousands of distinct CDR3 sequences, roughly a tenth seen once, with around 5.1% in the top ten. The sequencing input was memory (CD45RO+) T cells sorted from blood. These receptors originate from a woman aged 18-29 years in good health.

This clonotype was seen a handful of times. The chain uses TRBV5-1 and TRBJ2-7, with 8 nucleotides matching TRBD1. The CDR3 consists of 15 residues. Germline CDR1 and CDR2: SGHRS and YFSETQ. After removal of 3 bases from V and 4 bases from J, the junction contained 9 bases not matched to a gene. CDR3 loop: CASSSRTGKGYEQYF. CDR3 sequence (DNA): TGCGCCAGCAGCTCCAGGACAGGGAAGGGGTACGAGCAGTACTTC.

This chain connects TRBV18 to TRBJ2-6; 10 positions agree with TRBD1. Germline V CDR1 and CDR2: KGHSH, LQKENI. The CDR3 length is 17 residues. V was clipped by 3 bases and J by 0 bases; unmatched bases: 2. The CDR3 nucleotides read TGTGCCAGCTCACCTTGGACAGGGGGCTCTGGGGCCAACGTCCTGACTTTC. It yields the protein CASSPWTGGSGANVLTF.

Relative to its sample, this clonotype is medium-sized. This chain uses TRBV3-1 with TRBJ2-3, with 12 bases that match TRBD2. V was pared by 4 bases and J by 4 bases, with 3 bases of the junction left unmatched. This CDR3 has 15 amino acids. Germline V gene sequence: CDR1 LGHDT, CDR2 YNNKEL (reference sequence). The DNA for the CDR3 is TGTGCCAGCAGCCCTAGCGGGAGGGCCTCAGATACGCAGTATTTT. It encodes CASSPSGRASDTQYF.

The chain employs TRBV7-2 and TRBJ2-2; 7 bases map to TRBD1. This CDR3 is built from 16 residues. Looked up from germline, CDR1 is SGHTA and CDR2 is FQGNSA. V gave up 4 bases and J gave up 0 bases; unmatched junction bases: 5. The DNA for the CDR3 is TGTGCCAGCAGCTATAAGACAGGGACGAACACCGGGGAGCTGTTTTTT. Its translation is CASSYKTGTNTGELFF.

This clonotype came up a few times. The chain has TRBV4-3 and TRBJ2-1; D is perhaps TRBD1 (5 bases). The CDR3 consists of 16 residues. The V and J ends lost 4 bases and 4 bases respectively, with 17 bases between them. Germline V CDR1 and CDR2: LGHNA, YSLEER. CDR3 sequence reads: CASSRETVGAYNEQFF. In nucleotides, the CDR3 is TGCGCCAGCAGCCGGGAAACAGTTGGGGCTTACAATGAGCAGTTCTTC.

CDR3 sequence reads: CASSPGQAVESGELFF. The CDR3 DNA sequence: TGCGCCAGCAGCCCAGGACAGGCCGTAGAGTCCGGGGAGCTGTTTTTT. J is TRBJ2-2 and V is TRBV5-1, with 7 nucleotides matching TRBD1. V dropped 4 bases and J dropped 6; count of bases not matched to a gene: 12. Germline-derived CDR1 and CDR2 are SGHRS and YFSETQ. The length of the CDR3 is 16 residues.

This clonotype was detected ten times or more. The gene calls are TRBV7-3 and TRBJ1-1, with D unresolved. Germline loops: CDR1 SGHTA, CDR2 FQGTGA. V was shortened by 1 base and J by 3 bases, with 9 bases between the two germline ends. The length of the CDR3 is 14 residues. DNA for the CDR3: TGTGCCAGCAGCTTAAATCCGGGAGACACTGAAGCTTTCTTT. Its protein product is CASSLNPGDTEAFF.

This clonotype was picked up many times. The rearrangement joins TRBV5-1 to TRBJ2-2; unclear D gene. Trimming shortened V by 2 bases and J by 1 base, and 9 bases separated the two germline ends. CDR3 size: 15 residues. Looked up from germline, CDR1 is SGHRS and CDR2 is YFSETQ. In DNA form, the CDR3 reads TGCGCCAGCAGCTTTCTACAGATGAACACCGGGGAGCTGTTTTTT. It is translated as CASSFLQMNTGELFF.

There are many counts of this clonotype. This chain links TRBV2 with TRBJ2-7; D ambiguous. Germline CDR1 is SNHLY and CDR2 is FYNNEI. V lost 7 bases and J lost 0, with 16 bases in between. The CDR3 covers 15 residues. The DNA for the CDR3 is TGTGCCAGCACCCTCGGAGTTTACAGCTCCTACGAGCAGTACTTC. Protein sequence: CASTLGVYSSYEQYF.

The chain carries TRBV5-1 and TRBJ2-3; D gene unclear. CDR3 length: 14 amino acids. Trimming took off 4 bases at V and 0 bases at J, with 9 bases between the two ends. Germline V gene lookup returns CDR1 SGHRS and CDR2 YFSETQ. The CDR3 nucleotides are TGCGCCAGCAGCCTAGTCCTCAGCACAGATACGCAGTATTTT. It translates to CASSLVLSTDTQYF.

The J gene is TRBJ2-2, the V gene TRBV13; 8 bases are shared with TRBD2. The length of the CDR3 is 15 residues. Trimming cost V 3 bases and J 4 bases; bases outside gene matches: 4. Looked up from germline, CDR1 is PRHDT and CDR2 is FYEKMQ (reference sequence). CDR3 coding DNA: TGTGCCAGCAGCTTCTCCGGGACTAGCACCGGGGAGCTGTTTTTT. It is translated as CASSFSGTSTGELFF. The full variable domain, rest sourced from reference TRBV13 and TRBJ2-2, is AAGVIQSPRHLIKEKRETATLKCYPIPRHDTVYWYQQGPGQDPQFLISFYEKMQSDKGSIPDRFSAQQFSDYHSELNMSSLELGDSALYFCASSFSGTSTGELFFGEGSRLTVL.

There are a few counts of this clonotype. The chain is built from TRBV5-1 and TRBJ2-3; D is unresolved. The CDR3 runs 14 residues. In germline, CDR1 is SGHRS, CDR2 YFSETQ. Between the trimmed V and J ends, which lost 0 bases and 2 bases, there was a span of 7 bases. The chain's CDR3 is CASSLELHTDTQYF. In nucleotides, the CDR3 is TGCGCCAGCAGCTTGGAGTTGCACACAGATACGCAGTATTTT.

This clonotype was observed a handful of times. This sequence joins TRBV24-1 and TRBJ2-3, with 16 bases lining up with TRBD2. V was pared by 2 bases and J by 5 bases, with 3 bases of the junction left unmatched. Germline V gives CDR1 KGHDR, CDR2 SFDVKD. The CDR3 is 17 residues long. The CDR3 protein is CATSDSGLAGGQDTQYF. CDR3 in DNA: TGTGCCACCAGTGATTCGGGACTAGCGGGGGGGCAAGATACGCAGTATTTT.

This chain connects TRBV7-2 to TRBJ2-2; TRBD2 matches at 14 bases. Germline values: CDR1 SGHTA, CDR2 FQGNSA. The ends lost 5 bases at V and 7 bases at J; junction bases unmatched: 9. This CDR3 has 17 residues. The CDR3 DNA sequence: TGTGCCAGCAGCCCTGGGACTAGCGGGAGCGTCCGCGGGGAGCTGTTTTTT. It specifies CASSPGTSGSVRGELFF.

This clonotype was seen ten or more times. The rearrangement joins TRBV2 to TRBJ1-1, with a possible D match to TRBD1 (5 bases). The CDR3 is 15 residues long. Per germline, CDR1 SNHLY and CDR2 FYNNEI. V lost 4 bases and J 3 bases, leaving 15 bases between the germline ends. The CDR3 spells CASSVYRTPDTEAFF. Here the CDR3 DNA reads TGTGCCAGCAGTGTCTACAGGACCCCCGACACTGAAGCTTTCTTT.

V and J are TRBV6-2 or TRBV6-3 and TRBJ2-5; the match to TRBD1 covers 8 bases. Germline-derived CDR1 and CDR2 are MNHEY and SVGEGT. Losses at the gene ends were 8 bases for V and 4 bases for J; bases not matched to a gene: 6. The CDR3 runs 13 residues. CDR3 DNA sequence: TGTGCCAGCGGACCAGGGGGCAGAGAGACCCAGTACTTC. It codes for CASGPGGRETQYF.

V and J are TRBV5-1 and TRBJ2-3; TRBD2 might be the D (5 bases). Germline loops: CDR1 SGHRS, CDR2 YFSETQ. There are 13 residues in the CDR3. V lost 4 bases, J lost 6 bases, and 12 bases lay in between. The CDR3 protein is CASSEGSRDTQYF. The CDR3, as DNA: TGCGCCAGCAGCGAGGGAAGCCGGGATACGCAGTATTTT.